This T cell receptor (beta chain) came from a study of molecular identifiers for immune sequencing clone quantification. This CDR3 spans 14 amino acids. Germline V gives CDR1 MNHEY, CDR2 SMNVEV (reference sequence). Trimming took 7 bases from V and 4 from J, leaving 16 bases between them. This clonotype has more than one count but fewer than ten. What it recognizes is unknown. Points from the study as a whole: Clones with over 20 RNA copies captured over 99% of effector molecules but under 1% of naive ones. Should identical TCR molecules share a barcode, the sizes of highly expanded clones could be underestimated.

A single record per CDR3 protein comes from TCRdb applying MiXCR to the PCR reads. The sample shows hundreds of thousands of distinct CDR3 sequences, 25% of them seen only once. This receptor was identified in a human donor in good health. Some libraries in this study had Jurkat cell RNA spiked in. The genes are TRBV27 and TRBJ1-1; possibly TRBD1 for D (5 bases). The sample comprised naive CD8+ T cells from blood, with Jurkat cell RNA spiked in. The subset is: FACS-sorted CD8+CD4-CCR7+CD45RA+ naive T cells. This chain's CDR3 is CASTNWGGGTEAFF. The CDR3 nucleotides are TGTGCCAGCACCAACTGGGGGGGGGGCACTGAAGCTTTCTTT.